This record concerns one TCR beta chain sequence. This clone's antigen is unknown. Base qualities are not recorded, but no much larger clone differs from it by a single base. CDR1 and CDR2, looked up from the germline V gene, are KGHDR and SFDVKD. Including the terminal cysteine and phenylalanine, the CDR3 comprises 14 residues. The only DNA kept is the CDR3, 42 bases in frame from the first base. Trimmed from V: 2 bases; trimmed from J: 8 bases; junction bases lacking a gene match: 7. The data derive from a study of blood T cell repertoires in COVID-19 (dated by TCRdb to the early 2020s). General notes on the study: The collaborator samples originated in the United States, Italy and Spain and spanned the acute and convalescent phases of COVID-19. The material from the prospective study consisted of cDNA or gDNA derived from T cells, B-cell-depleted T cells, or PBMCs. Deeply sampled blood TCRbeta repertoires from subjects exposed to, actively infected with, or recovered from COVID-19 were included in the dataset. The repertoires were released in a freely available public database meant as a resource for research on the immune response to SARS-CoV-2. Samples were obtained from the ongoing ImmuneRACE study (first 160 participants) and from 1,254 subjects provided by 6 global collaborators. Nearly every sample came with metadata listing a de-identified subject ID, COVID-19 status, age in years and sex. Where HLA class I and class II types were available, the types were taken from metadata supplied by the sample provider, not from assay-based typing. Results the study describes overall, beyond this receptor: The quantity of clinical and demographic metadata differed by source and by participant and was supplied without curation.

At one collaborating source in Seattle, patients were enrolled during active infection and were followed longitudinally through the course of disease. The collaborating institutions used their own protocols to collect whole blood in K2EDTA tubes. For TCRbeta analysis, collaborators shipped samples as frozen whole blood, isolated PBMCs, or DNA extracted from either of those sample types. TCRbeta CDR3 regions were amplified from genomic DNA by means of the immunoSEQ Assay, a bias-controlled multiplex PCR. In the original analysis: Within the assay, amplification of reference gene primers was used to estimate how many nucleated cells each sample contained. To quantify the absolute abundance of each unique TCRbeta CDR3 rearrangement, sequence reads were collapsed and filtered. For each sample, productive Simpson clonality was calculated by taking the square root of Simpson's diversity index across productive rearrangements. The table was pulled from immuneACCESS by TCRdb, which kept in-frame rearrangements only. Such tables lose some clones; where checked, under half of the loss comes from unresolved V genes, and the rest has no known cause. V, J and clone size were drawn from that table, and D and trimming were deduced from the DNA. The sample includes roughly 250,000 clones, with about 80% observed a single time. The top ten clonotypes cover around 14% of the sample.

The sequencing sample was made of peripheral blood. This sequence originates from a person between 65 and 79 years old with COVID-19, enrolled during active disease. Recombination connected TRBV24-1 to TRBJ1-2; 7 of the junction bases match TRBD1. The nucleotide sequence reads TGTGCCACCAGTGATTCGGGACCAGGGGGGGGCTACACCTTC. Its amino acids are CATSDSGPGGGYTF.